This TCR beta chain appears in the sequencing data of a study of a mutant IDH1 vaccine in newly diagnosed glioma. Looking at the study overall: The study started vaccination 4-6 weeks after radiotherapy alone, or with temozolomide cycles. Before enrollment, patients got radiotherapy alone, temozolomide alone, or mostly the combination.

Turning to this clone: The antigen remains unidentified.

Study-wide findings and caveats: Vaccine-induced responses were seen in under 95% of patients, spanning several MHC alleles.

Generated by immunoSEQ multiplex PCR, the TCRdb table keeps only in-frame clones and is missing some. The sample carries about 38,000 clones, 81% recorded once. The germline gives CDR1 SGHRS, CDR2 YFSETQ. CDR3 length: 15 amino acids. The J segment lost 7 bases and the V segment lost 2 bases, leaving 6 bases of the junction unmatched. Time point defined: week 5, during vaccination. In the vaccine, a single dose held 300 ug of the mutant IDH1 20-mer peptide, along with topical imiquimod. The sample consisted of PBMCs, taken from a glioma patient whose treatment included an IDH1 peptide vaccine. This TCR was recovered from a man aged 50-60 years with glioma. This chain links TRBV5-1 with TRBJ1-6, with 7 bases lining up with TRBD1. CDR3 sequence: CASSFNPGQNSPLHF. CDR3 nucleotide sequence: TGCGCCAGCAGCTTTAATCCGGGACAGAATTCACCCCTCCACTTT. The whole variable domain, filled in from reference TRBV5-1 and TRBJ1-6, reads KAGVTQTPRYLIKTRGQQVTLSCSPISGHRSVSWYQQTPGQGLQFLFEYFSETQRNKGNFPGRFSGRQFSNSRSEMNVSTLELGDSALYLCASSFNPGQNSPLHFGNGTRLTVT.